This TCR beta chain was recovered during a study of OX40 agonist ivuxolimab in advanced cancers. Study context: A mean age of around 60 years, range about 20 to 79, was recorded, and approximately 85% were male. Overall study findings and caveats: CD8+ T cells were the subset that, on average, had more expanded clones than CD4+. The antigens recognized by the expanded peripheral T cells, that is their antigen specificity, were not determined.

Worth noting for this clone: Antigen: not known.

Germline-derived CDR1 and CDR2 are SSHAT and FNYEAQ (reference sequence). The germline V and J ends were trimmed by 5 bases and 2 bases, with 10 bases remaining between them. This CDR3 is 14 amino acids long. Only in-frame clones appear in the TCRdb table, and some are missing; sequencing was by immunoSEQ multiplex PCR. The table includes some 45,000 clones, 60% to 80% detected once. The source of this sequence is an adult with an advanced solid tumor such as melanoma, head and neck, liver or kidney cancer. The specimen was CD4+ or CD8+ T cells sorted from blood, collected in a trial of the OX40 agonist ivuxolimab. The chain recombines TRBV7-7 with TRBJ2-1; D call uncertain. The CDR3 protein is CASSPTPTYNEQFF. CDR3 DNA: TGTGCCAGCAGCCCGACCCCAACCTACAATGAGCAGTTCTTC.